This T cell receptor beta chain derives from a study of blood T cell repertoires in COVID-19 (TCRdb year 2020). About the study as a whole: Samples from collaborators originated in the United States, Italy and Spain and spanned both the acute and convalescent phases of COVID-19. The prospective study material was composed of cDNA or gDNA derived from T cells, B-cell-depleted T cells, or PBMCs. The dataset comprised deeply sampled blood TCRbeta repertoires from subjects exposed to, actively infected with, or recovered from COVID-19. The repertoires were released in a freely available public database meant as a resource for research on the immune response to SARS-CoV-2. The samples were drawn from two sources: the first 160 participants of the ongoing ImmuneRACE study, and over 1,000 subjects contributed by 6 global collaborators. A de-identified subject ID, COVID-19 status, age in years and sex were almost always included in the sample metadata. Where available, HLA class I and class II types were obtained from metadata supplied by the sample provider rather than from assay-based typing. Overall study results and their limits: How much clinical and demographic metadata was included differed by source and by participant, and the metadata was provided uncurated.

In the germline V gene, CDR1 corresponds to SGHRS and CDR2 to YFSETQ. Counted from cysteine to phenylalanine, this CDR3 has 18 amino acids. Only CDR3 DNA remains: 54 bases, in frame from the first base. V gives up 0 bases and J gives up 4 bases, and the segment between their germline ends measures 21 bases. The immunoSEQ Assay, a bias-controlled multiplex PCR, was used to amplify TCRbeta CDR3 regions from genomic DNA. The study's processing was this. The number of nucleated cells in each sample was estimated by amplification of reference gene primers within the assay. To quantify the absolute abundance of each unique TCRbeta CDR3 rearrangement, sequence reads were collapsed and filtered. Productive Simpson clonality was computed per sample as the square root of Simpson's diversity index over productive rearrangements. Sourced from immuneACCESS, this table was stored by TCRdb with only in-frame sequences that have V and J called. A share of the clones is absent; for the studies checked, an unresolved V gene accounts for under half, and the remainder has no known explanation. V and J calls and clone size come straight from that table; D and trimming were deduced from the DNA. This sample holds roughly 200,000 clones; around 84% were observed only once. The ten largest account for 18% of the sample.

As concerns this clone: Its antigen specificity is not known. Per-base qualities were not stored, and no clone one base away is much larger.

Each collaborating institution followed its own protocols to collect whole blood in K2EDTA tubes. For TCRbeta analysis, collaborator samples were shipped as frozen whole blood, as isolated PBMCs, or as DNA extracted from either sample type. This chain joins TRBV5-1 to TRBJ2-3; the D gene is perhaps TRBD2, from 5 matching bases. The sample was peripheral blood. The clonotype was recovered from a woman older than 75 with active or convalescent COVID-19. The nucleotide sequence is TGCGCCAGCAGCTTGGCCTTGCGGGTCCCTTATAATGCAGATACGCAGTATTTT. Its product reads: CASSLALRVPYNADTQYF.